The clone carrying this TCR beta chain was found a few times. Antigen unknown. The record originates from a study of blood T cells in healthy people across ages. Background on the study: Using template switching, researchers captured about one barcoded beta molecule for each two T cells.

General observations from the study: Unknown CMV status may confound age-related changes in expanded clones. Older individuals had lower TCR beta diversity per million T cells (the decline was roughly linear).

Every donor provided roughly 9.1 milliliters of peripheral blood. The authors ran a second PCR of roughly 6 to 12 cycles using a sample-barcoded 5' primer and a J-beta primer mix. TCRdb ran MiXCR on the 5' RACE reads and lists one entry per CDR3 protein. The sample has 1.5 million to 2 million distinct CDR3 sequences, about 30% seen once. This clonotype originated in a woman aged 25 to 39 in good health. The sample consisted of blood.

The DNA of the CDR3 is TGCAGTGCCGTGGGACAGGGATACGGCGGCTACACCTTC. Protein: CSAVGQGYGGYTF. The rearrangement links TRBV20-1 to TRBJ1-2; 9 bases line up with TRBD1. The CDR3 covers 13 residues. CDR1 is DFQATT and CDR2 is SNEGSKA in the germline V gene (reference sequence). Trimming cost V 6 bases and J 8 bases; bases outside gene matches: 10.